This TCR beta chain was sequenced in a study of graft-versus-host responses after intestinal transplantation. Study-wide background: Anti-thymocyte globulin induction was given to all recipients, followed by tacrolimus and steroids for around three years.

The assay was immunoSEQ multiplex PCR, and TCRdb's table has in-frame clones only and misses some. The repertoire holds fewer than 95,000 clones, with 85% to 95% as singletons. Points on this clone: Its target is not known.

Overall study results and limits: Among circulating GvH clones, peak levels were associated with early post-transplant declines in HvG clones. Recipient marrow harbored GvH clones, some of which surfaced first in ileum or blood. Across patients carrying graft-donor T cell macrochimerism, allografts held high graft-versus-host to host-versus-graft clonal ratios.

The clonotype comes from a human donor who was the organ donor for an intestinal transplant. This sample comprised unstimulated CD8+ T cells sorted from spleen or lymph node cells, obtained before transplant.

CDR3 sequence (DNA): TGTGCCAGCAGCTTAAGTCCAGGGGAGTCCCCCGGGGAGCTGTTTTTT. This sequence encodes CASSLSPGESPGELFF. The V call is TRBV7-8, the J call TRBJ2-2, with a weak D call TRBD1 (6 bases). The CDR3 is 16 residues long. Trimming removed 2 bases at V and 6 bases at J, with 16 bases between. Germline V gene lookup returns CDR1 SGHVS and CDR2 FQNEAQ.